The rows below give T cell receptor beta chains drawn from one sample of a study of cytotoxic CD8 clonotypes in ibrutinib-treated CLL. Clones were sequenced by immunoSEQ multiplex PCR, and TCRdb holds only the in-frame ones, with some missing. The sample has approximately 140,000 clones; less than 95% are singletons. Here the sequenced sample was PBMCs, taken after 12 months of ibrutinib treatment. All receptors come from a human donor with chronic lymphocytic leukemia. Both conserved end residues are part of each CDR3. A D gene is named only where the DNA matches it firmly. Not every row has a clone size; where given, it reads once, few, many or a size class.

V,D,J,size,CDR3,DNA
TRBV5-1,NA,TRBJ1-1,few,CASSLQLLNTEAFF,TGCGCCAGCAGCTTGCAGCTATTGAACACTGAAGCTTTCTTT
TRBV19,NA,TRBJ2-7,once,CASSIAKGGTYEQYF,TGTGCCAGTAGTATAGCTAAGGGTGGGACCTACGAGCAGTACTTC
TRBV7-9,NA,TRBJ2-7,NA,CASSSRSGSYEQYF,TGTGCCAGCAGCTCGAGAAGCGGCTCCTACGAGCAGTACTTC
TRBV18,TRBD1,TRBJ1-1,NA,CASSPDRGGNTEAFF,TGTGCCAGCTCACCCGACAGGGGGGGGAACACTGAAGCTTTCTTT
TRBV6-6,TRBD2,TRBJ2-7,NA,CASSLLGGSPYEQYF,TGTGCCAGCAGCCTTTTAGGCGGGAGTCCCTACGAGCAGTACTTC
TRBV28,NA,TRBJ2-3,once,CASSFLAGTDTQYF,TGTGCCAGCAGTTTCTTAGCGGGCACAGATACGCAGTATTTT
TRBV7-2,TRBD2,TRBJ2-1,NA,CASSLGAPLTFSGRRQFF,TGTGCCAGCAGCTTAGGGGCCCCATTGACCTTCAGCGGGAGACGTCAGTTCTTC
TRBV19,TRBD2,TRBJ2-1,NA,CASSTLGTSGRGNEQFF,TGTGCCAGTAGTACTTTAGGGACTAGCGGGAGAGGCAATGAGCAGTTCTTC
TRBV9,NA,TRBJ2-3,NA,CASSVVRGDTQYF,TGTGCCAGCAGCGTAGTAAGGGGAGATACGCAGTATTTT
TRBV5-1,TRBD1,TRBJ1-4,NA,CASSLDGTGTEKLFF,TGCGCCAGCAGCTTGGACGGGACAGGTACTGAAAAACTGTTTTTT
TRBV28,TRBD1,TRBJ1-5,NA,CAGQGAGNQPQHF,TGTGCCGGACAGGGGGCAGGCAATCAGCCCCAGCATTTT
TRBV4-3,NA,TRBJ1-2,NA,CASSPNFEGPKQYGYTF,TGCGCCAGCAGCCCTAATTTCGAGGGCCCCAAGCAATATGGCTACACCTTC
TRBV4-2,TRBD2,TRBJ2-1,NA,CASSQFGTSGNNEQFF,TGTGCCAGCAGCCAATTCGGGACTAGCGGAAACAATGAGCAGTTCTTC
TRBV6-6,NA,TRBJ1-1,NA,CASSIRENTEAFF,TGTGCCAGCAGTATTCGGGAGAACACTGAAGCTTTCTTT
TRBV2,TRBD1,TRBJ2-5,NA,CASSLDRVEETQYF,TGTGCCAGCAGCCTGGACAGGGTTGAGGAGACCCAGTACTTC
TRBV7-3,NA,TRBJ1-5,NA,CASSDRPGAGQDQPQHF,TGTGCCAGCAGCGACAGACCAGGGGCAGGGCAAGACCAGCCCCAGCATTTT
TRBV7-2,NA,TRBJ1-5,NA,CASSSQGAQPQHF,TGTGCCAGCAGCTCGCAGGGAGCTCAGCCCCAGCATTTT
TRBV19,NA,TRBJ1-2,NA,CASSFRSASEYGYGYTF,TGTGCCAGTAGTTTTAGGTCGGCGTCTGAATATGGCTATGGCTACACCTTC
TRBV19,NA,TRBJ2-6,once,CASSILGTGANVLTF,TGTGCCAGTAGTATACTGGGAACTGGGGCCAACGTCCTGACTTTC
TRBV11-3,TRBD2,TRBJ2-7,NA,CASSLGGTKEQYF,TGTGCCAGCAGCTTAGGCGGGACTAAGGAGCAGTACTTC
TRBV4-2,TRBD2,TRBJ2-1,NA,CASRLTLAEPYNEQFF,TGTGCCAGCAGACTAACCCTAGCGGAACCCTACAATGAGCAGTTCTTC
TRBV10-3,NA,TRBJ1-2,NA,CAISESPENYGYTF,TGTGCCATCAGTGAGTCGCCAGAGAACTATGGCTACACCTTC
TRBV10-3,TRBD1,TRBJ2-7,NA,CAISVTNRPGQGAWEQYF,TGTGCCATCAGTGTGACTAATAGACCGGGACAGGGGGCGTGGGAGCAGTACTTC
TRBV7-9,TRBD2,TRBJ2-5,NA,CASRLAGQETQYF,TGTGCCAGTAGACTAGCGGGTCAAGAGACCCAGTACTTC
TRBV10-3,NA,TRBJ1-1,NA,CAIQFQGNTEAFF,TGTGCCATACAATTTCAGGGGAACACTGAAGCTTTCTTT
TRBV7-7,TRBD1,TRBJ2-7,NA,CASSLWTGGAYEQYF,TGTGCTAGCAGCTTATGGACAGGGGGGGCCTACGAGCAGTACTTC
TRBV29-1,NA,TRBJ1-1,NA,CSVEDLQGGNTEAFF,TGCAGCGTTGAAGATCTACAGGGCGGCAACACTGAAGCTTTCTTT
TRBV28,TRBD1,TRBJ1-5,once,CASSSRHRDRNSNQPQHF,TGTGCCAGCAGTTCCCGCCATAGGGACAGGAATAGCAATCAGCCCCAGCATTTT
TRBV6-5,TRBD1,TRBJ1-4,NA,CASSYLGTGDEKLFF,TGTGCCAGCAGTTATTTGGGGACAGGCGATGAAAAACTGTTTTTT
TRBV29-1,NA,TRBJ2-7,NA,CSVEAGSDYEQYF,TGCAGCGTTGAGGCAGGGAGTGACTACGAGCAGTACTTC
TRBV19,TRBD1,TRBJ2-5,NA,CASSNTGGETQYF,TGTGCCAGTAGCAACACAGGGGGGGAGACCCAGTACTTC
TRBV28,NA,TRBJ2-2,NA,CASSGANTGELFF,TGTGCCAGTAGCGGAGCCAACACCGGGGAGCTGTTTTTT
TRBV19,TRBD1,TRBJ2-1,few,CASSIEVQGVRFF,TGTGCCAGTAGTATAGAGGTGCAGGGGGTCCGGTTCTTC
TRBV18,NA,TRBJ2-5,NA,CASSPPAVEETQYF,TGTGCCAGCTCACCACCGGCAGTCGAAGAGACCCAGTACTTC
TRBV7-2,NA,TRBJ2-5,once,CASSADGTPWTQYF,TGTGCCAGCAGCGCGGACGGAACCCCATGGACCCAGTACTTC
TRBV2,NA,TRBJ2-2,NA,CATVGGGAGELFF,TGTGCCACCGTTGGTGGGGGAGCTGGGGAGCTGTTTTTT
TRBV19,TRBD1,TRBJ2-5,NA,CASSPGTGFQETQYF,TGTGCCAGTTCTCCCGGGACAGGCTTCCAAGAGACCCAGTACTTC
TRBV28,TRBD2,TRBJ2-3,NA,CASSSGTSGLHRGQYF,TGTGCCAGCAGTTCTGGGACTAGCGGGTTACATAGGGGGCAGTATTTT
TRBV5-1,NA,TRBJ1-3,NA,CASSLDGAVSGNTIYF,TGCGCCAGCAGCTTGGATGGCGCCGTCTCTGGAAACACCATATATTTT
TRBV27,TRBD1,TRBJ1-1,NA,CASGRQGGNTEAFF,TGTGCCAGCGGACGACAGGGAGGGAACACTGAAGCTTTCTTT
TRBV27,TRBD2,TRBJ2-7,NA,CASSQREGLYEQYF,TGTGCCAGCTCTCAACGGGAGGGCCTCTACGAGCAGTACTTC
TRBV11-2,TRBD2,TRBJ2-1,NA,CASSLDQAGRTGNEQFF,TGTGCCAGCAGCTTAGATCAAGCGGGGCGGACGGGCAATGAGCAGTTCTTC
TRBV27,NA,TRBJ2-5,NA,CASSLYPPSETQYF,TGTGCCAGCAGTTTATATCCGCCCTCGGAGACCCAGTACTTC
TRBV10-3,NA,TRBJ2-3,NA,CAISEMGTGDGKDTQYF,TGTGCCATCAGTGAGATGGGGACGGGAGACGGGAAAGATACGCAGTATTTT
TRBV6-5,NA,TRBJ1-2,NA,CASSYDTTANYGYTF,TGTGCCAGCAGTTACGATACGACAGCTAACTATGGCTACACCTTC
TRBV5-1,NA,TRBJ2-3,NA,CASSLTDTPTDTQYF,TGCGCCAGCAGCTTGACAGATACGCCCACAGATACGCAGTATTTT
TRBV11-2,TRBD1,TRBJ2-6,NA,CASSHYDRDGANVLTF,TGTGCCAGCAGCCACTATGACAGGGATGGGGCCAACGTCCTGACTTTC
TRBV29-1,TRBD2,TRBJ2-3,NA,CSARTSGKTDTQYF,TGCAGCGCCAGGACTAGCGGGAAAACAGATACGCAGTATTTT
TRBV7-7,NA,TRBJ2-5,NA,CASSAGASRYQETQYF,TGTGCTAGCAGCGCTGGGGCTAGCAGATACCAAGAGACCCAGTACTTC
TRBV2,TRBD1,TRBJ2-3,NA,CASGLGTVKDTQYF,TGTGCCAGCGGTTTGGGGACAGTTAAAGATACGCAGTATTTT
TRBV9,NA,TRBJ1-1,NA,CASSPEVGLSTEAFF,TGTGCCAGCAGCCCTGAGGTGGGGCTTAGCACTGAAGCTTTCTTT
TRBV6-5,NA,TRBJ2-7,NA,CASSPRRSSEQYF,TGTGCCAGCAGTCCCCGCAGGAGCTCCGAGCAGTACTTC
TRBV18,TRBD1,TRBJ1-1,NA,CASSPRDRDGTWAFF,TGTGCCAGCTCACCCCGGGACAGGGATGGGACGTGGGCTTTCTTT
TRBV15,NA,TRBJ1-5,NA,CATSKTWTKTVSNQPQHF,TGTGCCACCAGCAAGACTTGGACCAAAACGGTGAGCAATCAGCCCCAGCATTTT
TRBV5-1,NA,TRBJ1-5,NA,CASSPGAGEGQPQHF,TGCGCCAGCAGCCCGGGGGCAGGGGAGGGACAGCCCCAGCATTTT
TRBV27,NA,TRBJ1-2,NA,CASSFGMLLGGYTF,TGTGCCAGCAGTTTCGGGATGTTGTTGGGCGGCTACACCTTC
TRBV7-2,TRBD1,TRBJ1-5,NA,CASSLRTGAGNQPQHF,TGTGCCAGCAGCTTAAGGACAGGGGCAGGCAATCAGCCCCAGCATTTT
TRBV5-8,NA,TRBJ2-1,NA,CASSYPWGDEQFF,TGTGCCAGCAGCTACCCCTGGGGCGATGAGCAGTTCTTC
TRBV5-4,TRBD2,TRBJ2-3,NA,CASSPWGLAVSTDTQYF,TGTGCCAGCAGCCCCTGGGGACTAGCGGTCAGCACAGATACGCAGTATTTT